The 22 T cell receptor beta chains below come from one sample, sequenced in a study of shared clonotypes between healthy human individuals. Sequencing used immunoSEQ multiplex PCR; TCRdb keeps in-frame clones, though not all of them. Found here are more than 2 million clones, about 95% of them singletons; the top ten hold approximately 0.13%. Sequenced input: naive CD4+ T cells sorted from blood. Subset in this sample: CD45RA+ positively selected. These receptors came from a man between 18 and 29 years old in good health.

This chain uses TRBV5-1 with TRBJ2-2; D gene ambiguous. CDR3 size: 15 residues. Trimming pared 1 base from V and 3 bases from J, leaving 10 bases between. Germline CDR1 and CDR2: SGHRS and YFSETQ. The CDR3 bases are TGCGCCAGCAGCTTGCCTAGGGCGGACACCGGGGAGCTGTTTTTT. Residues: CASSLPRADTGELFF.

The chain is built from TRBV19 and TRBJ1-2; 8 bases agree with TRBD1. From germline, CDR1 is LNHDA and CDR2 SQIVND (reference sequence). There are 15 residues in the CDR3. Trimming took 7 bases from V and 2 from J; bases not matched to a gene: 9. The CDR3, as DNA: TGTGCCAGTACTCACCGGGACAGGCTAAACTATGGCTACACCTTC. It codes for CASTHRDRLNYGYTF.

This rearrangement joins TRBV28 to TRBJ2-7; D is perhaps TRBD2 (7 bases). The CDR3 totals 14 residues. Trimming took 5 bases from V and 3 from J, leaving 14 bases between them. CDR1 and CDR2 from the germline V gene are MDHEN and SYDVKM. In DNA form, the CDR3 reads TGTGCCAGCAGTCCCTCGAGGGGGGGCTACGAGCAGTACTTC. The encoded protein is CASSPSRGGYEQYF.

The rearrangement links TRBV4-3 to TRBJ2-1; 11 positions agree with TRBD2. The trim removed 0 bases at V and 5 bases at J, leaving 6 bases unmatched. Germline V gene lookup returns CDR1 LGHNA and CDR2 YSLEER. The CDR3 is made up of 17 amino acids. CDR3 DNA sequence: TGCGCCAGCAGCCAAGACCCTAGCGGGAGGCATAACAATGAGCAGTTCTTC. It is translated as CASSQDPSGRHNNEQFF.

The V call is TRBV6-5, the J call TRBJ2-7; D perhaps matches TRBD2 (6 bases). This CDR3 has 15 residues. Germline lookup yields CDR1 MNHEY and CDR2 SVGAGI. Trimming left V 0 bases short and J 3 bases short, with 12 bases between. CDR3 sequence reads: CASSYSFGGNYEQYF. CDR3 nucleotides: TGTGCCAGCAGTTACTCATTTGGCGGGAACTACGAGCAGTACTTC.

The J gene is TRBJ1-4, the V gene TRBV4-1, with TRBD1 matching 8 bases. Unmatched junction bases numbered 12, after V lost 6 bases and J lost 6 bases. The CDR3 has 16 amino acids. Germline CDR1 MGHRA, CDR2 YSYEKL. The CDR3 nucleotides are TGCGCCAGCAGTGGGAGGGACAGGCCCACCGATGAAAAACTGTTTTTT. Protein product: CASSGRDRPTDEKLFF.

The sample holds one count of this clone. This sample includes further DNA sequences coding for the same CDR3. The J gene is TRBJ2-7, the V gene TRBV27; no reliable D call. CDR1 is MNHEY, CDR2 SMNVEV, per germline (reference sequence). Trimming removed 2 bases from V and 1 base from J, with 6 bases in between. The CDR3 totals 13 residues. Here the CDR3 reads CASSLGKSYEQYF. CDR3 nucleotides: TGTGCCAGCAGTTTAGGAAAATCCTACGAGCAGTACTTC.

V usage is TRBV7-9 and J usage is TRBJ1-2, with D tentatively TRBD1 (5 bases). The CDR3 runs to 15 residues. Germline V gene data show CDR1 as SEHNR and CDR2 as FQNEAQ (reference sequence). V lost 0 bases to trimming and J lost 3 bases, with 11 bases between them. CDR3 residues: CASSLAQGSDYGYTF. CDR3 nucleotide sequence: TGTGCCAGCAGCTTAGCGCAGGGTTCAGACTATGGCTACACCTTC.

A remark on this clone: Other DNA sequences of this sample code for an identical CDR3. The rearrangement joins TRBV5-1 to TRBJ1-2; perhaps TRBD1 as D (5 bases). The germline V gene encodes CDR1 SGHRS and CDR2 YFSETQ. Trimming stripped 0 bases from V and 4 bases from J, with 10 bases between. CDR3 size: 14 residues. The CDR3 sequence is CASSLDRGIYGYTF. DNA of the CDR3: TGCGCCAGCAGCTTGGATAGGGGAATCTATGGCTACACCTTC. The full variable domain, rest sourced from reference TRBV5-1 and TRBJ1-2, is KAGVTQTPRYLIKTRGQQVTLSCSPISGHRSVSWYQQTPGQGLQFLFEYFSETQRNKGNFPGRFSGRQFSNSRSEMNVSTLELGDSALYLCASSLDRGIYGYTFGSGTRLTVV.

This sequence joins TRBV30 and TRBJ2-5; unclear D gene. The assigned J gene may be wrong: the sequence end matches TRBJ2-7 better. Germline V CDR1 and CDR2: GTSNPN, SVGIG (reference sequence). CDR3 length: 14 amino acids. CDR3 nucleotide sequence: TGTGCCTGGAGTGATCTTGGTCTTTCCTACGAGCAGTACTTC. This encodes CAWSDLGLSYEQYF.

The chain recombines TRBV6-5 with TRBJ2-5, with 9 bases identical to TRBD1. Germline V gives CDR1 MNHEY, CDR2 SVGAGI. V shed 2 bases and J 5 bases; nucleotides not matched to a gene: 6. The CDR3 extends over 15 amino acids. For the CDR3, the DNA is TGTGCCAGCAGTTACGGGACAGGGATTCGGGAGACCCAGTACTTC. It is translated as CASSYGTGIRETQYF.

The CDR3 nucleotides are TGTGCCTGGGGTACGCCGGGAGTATATAATTCACCCCTCCACTTT. This sequence encodes CAWGTPGVYNSPLHF. The rearrangement joins TRBV30 to TRBJ1-6; D is unclear. Germline assignment: CDR1 GTSNPN and CDR2 SVGIG (reference sequence). The CDR3 has 15 residues. The V gene lost 5 bases and the J gene lost 4 bases, with 15 bases spanning the gap.

This chain links TRBV11-2 with TRBJ2-1; no clear D. Germline V gene data show CDR1 as SGHAT and CDR2 as FQNNGV. Trimming shortened V by 1 base and J by 5 bases, and 9 bases separated the two germline ends. This CDR3 region has 14 residues. CDR3 coding DNA: TGTGCCAGCAGCTTAGGGACCCTTAACAATGAGCAGTTCTTC. This encodes CASSLGTLNNEQFF.

This clone is a singleton in its sample. This CDR3 reads CASSLDGQENTEAFF. CDR3 sequence (DNA): TGCGCCAGCAGCTTGGACGGGCAGGAGAACACTGAAGCTTTCTTT. V gene TRBV5-1 combines with J gene TRBJ1-1, with D uncertain. The V end lost 0 bases, the J end lost 1 base, and 10 bases lay between the germline ends. The germline gives CDR1 SGHRS, CDR2 YFSETQ. The length of the CDR3 is 15 residues.

The V call is TRBV7-2, the J call TRBJ2-1; the D is unclear. The CDR3 spans 13 residues. Per the germline V gene, CDR1 is SGHTA and CDR2 is FQGNSA. Trimming stripped 5 bases from V and 7 bases from J, with 12 bases between. CDR3 DNA: TGTGCCAGCAGCCGCGCTAGTGCGAATGAGCAGTTCTTC. This gives the protein CASSRASANEQFF.

The chain employs TRBV27 and TRBJ2-1; TRBD2 matches 8 bases. The CDR3 is 15 amino acids. Germline CDR1 MNHEY, CDR2 SMNVEV (reference sequence). Trimming cost V 5 bases and J 5 bases; bases outside gene matches: 8. DNA of the CDR3: TGTGCCAGCAGTCTGACTAGCGAGAAAAACAATGAGCAGTTCTTC. Its protein product is CASSLTSEKNNEQFF.

The chain employs TRBV5-1 and TRBJ1-1; D is possibly TRBD1 (5 bases). The CDR3 has 14 amino acids. The V end lost 7 bases, the J end lost 4 bases, and 17 bases lay between the germline ends. Germline CDR1 is SGHRS and CDR2 is YFSETQ. CDR3 region: CASHPQGVGTEAFF. The DNA for the CDR3 is TGCGCCAGCCATCCTCAAGGGGTCGGCACTGAAGCTTTCTTT.

This clone was counted between two and nine times. The chain has TRBV4-2 and TRBJ2-3; 11 bases align to TRBD2. The germline V gene encodes CDR1 LGHNA and CDR2 YNFKEQ. V gave up 0 bases and J gave up 6 bases; unmatched junction bases: 8. This CDR3 has 17 residues. The CDR3 here is CASSQEETSGVRDTQYF. The CDR3 nucleotides are TGTGCCAGCAGCCAAGAGGAGACTAGCGGGGTTAGGGATACGCAGTATTTT.

In the case of this clone: Other nucleotide sequences from this sample produce the same CDR3. This sequence joins TRBV11-2 and TRBJ1-6; TRBD1 aligns across 7 bases. V gave up 5 bases and J gave up 7 bases; unmatched junction bases: 8. This CDR3 is 15 amino acids long. The germline CDR1 and CDR2 sequences are SGHAT and FQNNGV. CDR3 loop: CASSPVTGFNSPLHF. The CDR3 nucleotides are TGTGCCAGCAGCCCGGTGACAGGGTTCAATTCACCCCTCCACTTT. Variable domain in full (rest from reference TRBV11-2 and TRBJ1-6): EAGVAQSPRYKIIEKRQSVAFWCNPISGHATLYWYQQILGQGPKLLIQFQNNGVVDDSQLPKDRFSAERLKGVDSTLKIQPAKLEDSAVYLCASSPVTGFNSPLHFGNGTRLTVT.

This chain joins TRBV7-2 and TRBJ2-1; no reliable D call. This CDR3 contains 12 residues. Germline-derived CDR1 and CDR2 are SGHTA and FQGNSA. The germline V and J ends were trimmed by 4 bases and 9 bases, with 10 bases remaining between them. Here the CDR3 reads CASSYSSREQFF. The CDR3 nucleotides are TGTGCCAGCAGCTATTCTTCTCGTGAGCAGTTCTTC.

About this clone: Different DNA sequences within this sample yield the same CDR3. This CDR3 reads CASSPPGQGNTGELFF. CDR3 coding DNA: TGTGCCAGCTCACCACCGGGACAGGGGAACACCGGGGAGCTGTTTTTT. V gene TRBV18 combines with J gene TRBJ2-2; the match to TRBD1 covers 9 bases. Per the germline V gene, CDR1 is KGHSH and CDR2 is LQKENI. Trimming removed 0 bases from V and 1 base from J; junction bases left unmatched: 0. The CDR3 sequence is 16 residues long.

This clone was counted between two and nine times. The chain joins TRBV6-1 to TRBJ2-7, with D perhaps being TRBD1 or TRBD2 (5 bases each). Trimming cost V 11 bases and J 0 bases, with 17 bases left between them. The CDR3 totals 14 residues. Germline lookup yields CDR1 MNHNS and CDR2 SASEGT. The CDR3 region is CASLRGPSSYEQYF. The DNA for the CDR3 is TGTGCCTCCCTCCGGGGACCTAGCTCCTACGAGCAGTACTTC.